A single sample gave rise to the 28 T cell receptor beta chains below, sequenced in a study of identical twins. TCRdb reprocessed the 5' RACE reads with MiXCR, giving one entry per CDR3 protein. The sample shows hundreds of thousands of distinct CDR3 sequences, about 20% of them seen only once. This sample also appeared in a second study, on T cells expressing NK-cell markers.

The sample comprised PBMCs. The receptors derive from a woman under 30 in good health.

This chain joins TRBV5-1 and TRBJ2-5; D is perhaps TRBD1 (6 bases). CDR1 and CDR2 (germline): SGHRS, YFSETQ. V was clipped by 0 bases and J by 1 base, with 10 bases between them. The CDR3 sequence is 15 residues long. As DNA, the CDR3 is TGCGCCAGCAGCTTGGGGCAGGGGACCCAAGAGACCCAGTACTTC. It is translated as CASSLGQGTQETQYF.

This clonotype was counted many times. The chain combines TRBV6-2 or TRBV6-3 with TRBJ1-2; maybe TRBD1 (5 bases). Between the trimmed V and J ends, which lost 6 bases and 8 bases, there was a span of 16 bases. In germline, CDR1 is MNHEY, CDR2 SVGEGT. CDR3 length: 13 amino acids. CDR3 in DNA: TGTGCCAGCAGAGTCCCTCCCAGGGACGGCTACACCTTC. This codes for CASRVPPRDGYTF.

The chain has TRBV6-2 or TRBV6-3 and TRBJ2-2; no firm D call. The CDR3 covers 11 residues. The ends were cut back, 6 bases at V and 8 bases at J, with 7 bases in the middle. The germline gives CDR1 MNHEY, CDR2 SVGEGT. The CDR3 here is CASSLKGELFF. Here the CDR3 DNA reads TGTGCCAGCAGCCTGAAGGGGGAGCTGTTTTTT.

J is TRBJ2-3 and V is TRBV4-2, with 7 bases lining up with TRBD2. Germline CDR1 and CDR2: LGHNA and YNFKEQ. The CDR3 extends over 16 amino acids. J lost 5 bases, V lost 0 bases, and 8 bases had no gene match. CDR3 DNA sequence: TGTGCCAGCAGCCAAGATCGCGGCGGGGGTGTAGATACGCAGTATTTT. This encodes CASSQDRGGGVDTQYF.

This chain links TRBV3-1 with TRBJ2-7; D assignment may be TRBD1 or TRBD2 (5 bases each). Trimming shortened V by 4 bases and J by 3 bases, and 10 bases separated the two germline ends. CDR3 size: 13 residues. The germline V gene has CDR1 LGHDT and CDR2 YNNKEL (reference sequence). The CDR3 is CASSPWDGYEQYF. Written as DNA, the CDR3 is TGTGCCAGCAGCCCCTGGGACGGCTACGAGCAGTACTTC.

The sample holds many counts of this clonotype. The V gene is TRBV5-6, the J gene TRBJ2-1; 11 bases are a match to TRBD2. The CDR3 extends over 14 amino acids. V shed 5 bases and J 10 bases; nucleotides not matched to a gene: 8. In germline, CDR1 is SGHDT, CDR2 YYEEEE. The CDR3 here is CASSTGTSGAEQFF. The DNA for the CDR3 is TGTGCCAGCAGTACCGGGACTAGCGGAGCCGAGCAGTTCTTC.

V and J are TRBV5-1 and TRBJ1-1; D uncertain. This CDR3 is 14 amino acids long. With 7 bases removed from V and 1 base from J, the gap between germline ends came to 14 bases. CDR1 is SGHRS, CDR2 YFSETQ, per germline. In DNA, the CDR3 is TGCGCCAGCGCTGCGAGTGCGGGGAACACTGAAGCTTTCTTT. Its translation is CASAASAGNTEAFF.

This clonotype was detected a few times. V and J are TRBV6-1 and TRBJ1-5; D perhaps matches TRBD1 (5 bases). Germline CDR1 reads MNHNS; CDR2 reads SASEGT. Trimming removed 6 bases at V and 7 bases at J, with 13 bases between. The CDR3 totals 13 residues. The CDR3 loop is CASREGLGQPQHF. DNA of the CDR3: TGTGCCAGCAGAGAGGGGTTGGGACAGCCCCAGCATTTT.

The CDR3 spells CASSVSLAGGEETQYF. For the CDR3, the DNA is TGTGCCAGCAGTGTCAGTCTAGCGGGGGGAGAGGAGACCCAGTACTTC. The chain couples TRBV12-3 or TRBV12-4 to TRBJ2-5, with 11 bases fitting TRBD2. V was clipped by 5 bases and J by 5 bases; unmatched bases: 10. The CDR3 is 16 amino acids.

The rearrangement joins TRBV2 to TRBJ2-1; D is undetermined. Germline V gene data show CDR1 as SNHLY and CDR2 as FYNNEI. Trimming took 4 bases from V and 7 from J, leaving 14 bases between them. This CDR3 contains 14 residues. Written as DNA, the CDR3 is TGTGCCAGCAGTGGGATCCCTCCGCAAAATGAGCAGTTCTTC. As protein: CASSGIPPQNEQFF.

The rearrangement joins TRBV29-1 to TRBJ1-1; unclear D gene. The germline V gene has CDR1 SQVTM and CDR2 ANQGSEA. The V end was cut by 3 bases, the J end by 2 bases, with 10 bases between. The CDR3 covers 13 residues. CDR3 loop: CSVDLHVNTEAFF. In nucleotides, the CDR3 is TGCAGCGTTGACCTGCACGTTAACACTGAAGCTTTCTTT.

This clonotype appeared a few times. The chain recombines TRBV12-3 or TRBV12-4 with TRBJ2-3; D is undetermined. The CDR3 runs to 13 residues. V shed 2 bases and J shed 6 bases, with 9 bases lying between them. CDR3 loop: CASSLRWVDTQYF. For the CDR3, the DNA is TGTGCCAGCAGTTTAAGATGGGTGGATACGCAGTATTTT.

This clonotype was observed a handful of times. The V and J genes are TRBV20-1 and TRBJ2-2, with D possibly matching TRBD2 (5 bases). Germline V gene data show CDR1 as DFQATT and CDR2 as SNEGSKA (reference sequence). V gave up 2 bases and J gave up 6 bases, with 10 bases separating them. CDR3 size: 13 residues. CDR3 sequence (DNA): TGCAGTGCTAGACCGGGGAGCGCCGGGGAGCTGTTTTTT. Translation: CSARPGSAGELFF.

CDR3 sequence: CASRSGAGGLGHNEQFF. The DNA of the CDR3 is TGTGCCAGCAGATCTGGGGCGGGGGGGCTTGGGCACAATGAGCAGTTCTTC. The chain recombines TRBV12-3 or TRBV12-4 with TRBJ2-1; 9 positions agree with TRBD2. J was trimmed by 5 bases and V by 6 bases; bases with no gene match: 14. This CDR3 spans 17 amino acids.

The chain uses TRBV6-1 and TRBJ2-3; D is perhaps TRBD1 (5 bases). The CDR3 has 14 residues. The germline gives CDR1 MNHNS, CDR2 SASEGT. With 3 bases removed from V and 2 bases from J, the gap between germline ends came to 9 bases. CDR3 DNA sequence: TGTGCCAGCAGTGAGGGGCTGAACACAGATACGCAGTATTTT. Protein product: CASSEGLNTDTQYF.

The V gene is TRBV7-9, the J gene TRBJ1-1, with 7 bases that match TRBD1. Germline trimming cut 2 bases from V and 3 bases from J; bases unmatched to any gene: 3. CDR1 is SEHNR and CDR2 is FQNEAQ in the germline V gene (reference sequence). The CDR3 totals 14 residues. For the CDR3, the DNA is TGTGCCAGCAGCTTAAGGGACAGCTACACTGAAGCTTTCTTT. It specifies CASSLRDSYTEAFF. Supplemented by reference TRBV7-9 and TRBJ1-1, the full variable domain reads DTGVSQNPRHKITKRGQNVTFRCDPISEHNRLYWYRQTLGQGPEFLTYFQNEAQLEKSRLLSDRFSAERPKGSFSTLEIQRTEQGDSAMYLCASSLRDSYTEAFFGQGTRLTVV.

This rearrangement joins TRBV6-1 to TRBJ2-7; D might be TRBD2 (5 bases). Germline CDR1 MNHNS, CDR2 SASEGT. This CDR3 has 13 residues. The V and J ends lost 8 bases and 2 bases respectively, with 13 bases between them. The CDR3 region is CASRAPGTYEQYF. DNA of the CDR3: TGTGCCAGCCGGGCCCCCGGGACCTACGAGCAGTACTTC.

There are many counts of this clonotype. The chain links TRBV12-3 or TRBV12-4 to TRBJ1-2, with unresolved D. V dropped 8 bases and J dropped 4 bases, with 11 bases sitting between them. This CDR3 comprises 12 residues. The DNA for the CDR3 is TGTGCCAGCCGCAAGCCCGGCTATGGCTACACCTTC. Encoded protein: CASRKPGYGYTF.

This clonotype was picked up one time. V gene TRBV4-3 combines with J gene TRBJ2-3; TRBD2 aligns across 11 bases. Unmatched junction bases numbered 7, after V lost 4 bases and J lost 4 bases. The CDR3 contains 16 residues. Germline V gene sequence: CDR1 LGHNA, CDR2 YSLEER. The CDR3 is CASSLRTSGPPDTQYF. In nucleotides, the CDR3 is TGCGCCAGCAGCCTACGGACTAGCGGGCCACCAGATACGCAGTATTTT.

The gene calls are TRBV5-6 and TRBJ2-5; D unclear. The CDR3 consists of 17 residues. V gave up 4 bases and J gave up 2 bases, with 21 bases separating them. Germline lookup yields CDR1 SGHDT and CDR2 YYEEEE. The CDR3 DNA follows: TGTGCCAGCAGCATTCGGGCCCTCCCCCGTTGGCAAGAGACCCAGTACTTC. Translation: CASSIRALPRWQETQYF. The whole variable domain, filled in from reference TRBV5-6 and TRBJ2-5, reads DAGVTQSPTHLIKTRGQQVTLRCSPKSGHDTVSWYQQALGQGPQFIFQYYEEEERQRGNFPDRFSGHQFPNYSSELNVNALLLGDSALYLCASSIRALPRWQETQYFGPGTRLLVL.

V gene TRBV6-5 combines with J gene TRBJ1-2; D call uncertain. CDR1 is MNHEY and CDR2 is SVGAGI in the germline V gene. The CDR3 loop spans 15 amino acids. V gave up 2 bases and J gave up 2 bases, with 12 bases separating them. CDR3 nucleotide sequence: TGTGCCAGCAGTTACCCCCCTGGTCAGAACTATGGCTACACCTTC. Protein: CASSYPPGQNYGYTF.

The chain employs TRBV27 and TRBJ2-1, with D perhaps TRBD2 (6 bases). CDR3 length: 16 amino acids. With 2 bases removed from V and 6 bases from J, the gap between germline ends came to 17 bases. Germline CDR1 reads MNHEY; CDR2 reads SMNVEV (reference sequence). The CDR3 DNA follows: TGTGCCAGCAGTTTAGGTAGCCTAGTCGGGGGCAATGAGCAGTTCTTC. It codes for CASSLGSLVGGNEQFF.

In this sample, this clonotype turned up a few times. V and J are TRBV3-1 and TRBJ1-5; D call uncertain. Germline CDR1 LGHDT, CDR2 YNNKEL (reference sequence). There are 16 residues in the CDR3. The germline V and J ends were trimmed by 4 bases and 3 bases, with 16 bases remaining between them. CDR3 DNA: TGTGCCAGCAGCCCCGACCGGGGAGGGTTCAATCAGCCCCAGCATTTT. Residues: CASSPDRGGFNQPQHF.

In its sample, this clonotype was seen a few times. The V gene is TRBV7-2, the J gene TRBJ2-5, with D uncertain. The CDR3 loop spans 13 amino acids. From germline, CDR1 is SGHTA and CDR2 FQGNSA. V lost 5 bases to trimming and J lost 6 bases, with 13 bases between them. Here the CDR3 DNA reads TGTGCCAGCAGCCCGGAGAGGTCTCAGACCCAGTACTTC. Amino acid sequence: CASSPERSQTQYF. Full variable domain (outside the CDR3, taken from reference TRBV7-2 and TRBJ2-5): GAGVSQSPSNKVTEKGKDVELRCDPISGHTALYWYRQSLGQGLEFLIYFQGNSAPDKSGLPSDRFSAERTGGSVSTLTIQRTQQEDSAVYLCASSPERSQTQYFGPGTRLLVL.

This clonotype was seen a handful of times. This sequence joins TRBV7-9 and TRBJ2-5; D is unresolved. CDR1 and CDR2 from the germline V gene are SEHNR and FQNEAQ (reference sequence). The V end lost 4 bases, the J end lost 6 bases, and 9 bases lay between the germline ends. The CDR3 runs 12 residues. This CDR3 is CASSSTGQTQYF. The CDR3 DNA follows: TGTGCCAGCAGCTCTACTGGACAGACCCAGTACTTC.

This clonotype was picked up a small number of times. V and J are TRBV2 and TRBJ2-7; D remains unclear. CDR3 size: 11 residues. V lost 3 bases and J lost 6, with 6 bases in between. Per germline, CDR1 SNHLY and CDR2 FYNNEI. CDR3 in amino acids: CASSEIGEQYF. CDR3 DNA: TGTGCCAGCAGTGAGATCGGCGAGCAGTACTTC.

Only a few counts were recorded for this clonotype. This chain connects TRBV12-3 or TRBV12-4 to TRBJ2-3; weak D call: TRBD2 (6 bases). V lost 5 bases and J lost 7, with 31 bases in between. The CDR3 runs 19 residues. This CDR3 reads CASSPSSGQGLWGRNTQYF. CDR3 DNA: TGTGCCAGCAGTCCGTCGTCAGGGCAGGGACTTTGGGGCCGAAATACGCAGTATTTT.

The J gene is TRBJ2-7, the V gene TRBV10-3, with 7 bases fitting TRBD1. After removal of 6 bases from V and 3 bases from J, the junction contained 5 bases not matched to a gene. Germline V gene sequence: CDR1 ENHRY, CDR2 SYGVKD. The CDR3 runs to 13 residues. CDR3 in DNA: TGTGCCATCAGCGCTGACAGGGTCTACGAGCAGTACTTC. Its protein product is CAISADRVYEQYF.